These 4 T cell receptor beta chains came from one sample sequenced in a study of long-term antiretroviral therapy in people with HIV. immunoSEQ v3.0 was run at survey level. The repertoire was sequenced with immunoSEQ multiplex PCR; TCRdb's copy has only in-frame clones and lacks some. In the table there are tens of thousands of clones, 76% of which are singletons. The sequences come from unsorted PBMCs, collected 0.5 years after starting antiretroviral therapy. Source of these receptors: a woman aged 40 to 50 with HIV.

V is TRBV2 and J is TRBJ1-5, with D perhaps matching TRBD1 (5 bases). Germline CDR1 SNHLY, CDR2 FYNNEI. This CDR3 is 15 amino acids long. The ends were cut back, 6 bases at V and 0 bases at J, with 12 bases in the middle. CDR3: CASREGTDSNQPQHF. The CDR3, as DNA: TGTGCCAGCAGAGAGGGGACGGATAGCAATCAGCCCCAGCATTTT.

V gene TRBV12-5 combines with J gene TRBJ2-1; 7 bases fit TRBD2. The CDR3 totals 15 residues. V lost 1 base to trimming and J lost 0 bases; unmatched junction nucleotides: 0. From germline, CDR1 is LGHNT and CDR2 FRNRAP. The CDR3 coding sequence is TGTGCTAGTGGTTTGGCGGGGGGCTCCTACAATGAGCAGTTCTTC. Protein product: CASGLAGGSYNEQFF.

V gene TRBV28 combines with J gene TRBJ2-5; no definite D call. The germline gives CDR1 MDHEN, CDR2 SYDVKM. The length of the CDR3 is 11 residues. Trimming left V 6 bases short and J 2 bases short, with 4 bases between. The CDR3: CASRQQETQYF. As DNA, the CDR3 is TGTGCCAGCAGGCAACAAGAGACCCAGTACTTC.

This chain links TRBV5-8 with TRBJ2-5; tentatively, D is TRBD1 (5 bases). Trimming pared 6 bases from V and 5 bases from J, leaving 17 bases between. CDR1 is SGHTS and CDR2 is YDEGEE in the germline V gene. The CDR3 consists of 14 residues. Here the CDR3 DNA reads TGTGCCAGCACCCGGCCCAACAGGCCGGAGACCCAGTACTTC. This gives the protein CASTRPNRPETQYF.